This T cell receptor beta chain was sequenced during a study of beta chain features in type 1 diabetes. Each population that was sorted was more than 98% pure. About this clone: Its specificity is not known.

The length of the CDR3 is 17 residues. The germline V gene encodes CDR1 MDHEN and CDR2 SYDVKM. Trimming left V 1 base short and J 13 bases short, with 26 bases between. Findings and caveats of the study: Moderately but significantly shorter TCRB CDR3s were found in Type 1 diabetes patients in all four CD4+ subsets.

The isolated RNA, all of it, was reverse transcribed, so expressed TCRB transcripts were what got sequenced. The protocol was immunoSEQ multiplex PCR, while the TCRdb copy is restricted to in-frame clones and leaves out a portion. The sample shows 630,000 or so clones, more than 13% of them seen only once. Sample: naive CD4+ T cells from blood. The V call is TRBV28, the J call TRBJ2-1; the D gene is possibly TRBD2 (5 bases). This TCR was recovered from a man between 18 and 29 years old with type 1 diabetes. Written as DNA, the CDR3 is TGTGCCAGCAGTTTATACTCAGGAGGAAGAATTGGTACCCCTCAGTTCTTC. Protein: CASSLYSGGRIGTPQFF.